This TCR beta chain was retrieved from a study of shared clonotypes between healthy human individuals. Findings and limits, study-wide: Clonotype sharing among donors was expected to depend on sequencing depth. Several donors held approximately 4.6% of naive CD4 clonotypes in common.

With regard to this clone: What it binds is unknown.

Deep-level running was used for the assay. Clones were read by immunoSEQ multiplex PCR, and TCRdb kept only the in-frame ones, dropping some. This sample has around 700,000 clones, with around four fifths found just once. Adult donors, all healthy and HIV-negative, had no recent acute infections or vaccinations. The CDR3 totals 10 residues. Germline V gene sequence: CDR1 DFQATT, CDR2 SNEGSKA (reference sequence). The V and J ends lost 0 bases and 6 bases respectively, with 2 bases between them. The chain is built from TRBV20-1 and TRBJ1-1; D gene ambiguous. The sequence came from a woman in her 30s in good health. Specimen: memory CD4+ T cells sorted from blood. Stated subset: CD45RA-negative fraction. The CDR3 DNA reads TGCAGTGCTAGAGAGGCTGAAGCTTTCTTT. Translating gives CSAREAEAFF.